This TCR beta chain is drawn from a study of cytomegalovirus exposure and HLA in healthy donors. Study context: Samples from HLA-typed donors yielded approximately 80 million unique TCRs in an early data release.

Whole-study findings and limits: It was reported that TCR beta sequences correctly inferred the HLA-A and HLA-B alleles for most subjects.

About this clone: Its antigen remains unknown.

In the PCR, 60 Vbeta and 13 Jbeta primers were used. As processed by the authors: Counted up in a later analysis, unique TCR beta chains came to 65 million to 80 million, with roughly 11 million shared. Clones were sequenced by immunoSEQ multiplex PCR, and TCRdb holds only the in-frame ones, with some missing. Clonal size and the V and J genes are those of that table, whereas D and trimming came from the DNA. The sample contains approximately 160,000 clones, 75% to 85% of which appear only once. The CDR3 runs 10 residues. The rearrangement uses TRBV21-1 and TRBJ2-7; the table calls TRBD1, which could not be checked here. TRBV21-1 is marked as a pseudogene. Sequencing was done on a sample of PBMCs. This TCR was recovered from a female donor in good health and CMV-seronegative. As DNA, the CDR3 is TGTGCCAGCAACAGCTACGAGCAGTACTTC. This codes for CASNSYEQYF.